This entry features one T cell receptor (beta chain) sequence. The data were obtained in a study of blood T cell repertoires in COVID-19. Study-wide context: Specimens from acute and convalescent COVID-19 originated in the United States, Italy and Spain. PBMCs, B-cell-depleted T cells, or T cells provided the cDNA or gDNA that made up the material.

From germline, CDR1 is SGHRS and CDR2 YFSETQ. V shed 3 bases, J shed 2 bases, and the junction held 5 bases outside the gene matches. The CDR3 consists of 15 residues. Under the authors' procedure: The authors estimated nucleated cell counts from reference gene primer amplification. Libraries were prepared by immunoSEQ multiplex PCR; TCRdb keeps only in-frame clonotypes and omits some of them. Clonal size and the V and J genes are those of that table, whereas D and trimming came from the DNA. The sample carries approximately 90,000 clones, around 85% recorded once. Sequencing used peripheral blood. This chain connects TRBV5-1 to TRBJ2-7; 10 nucleotides match TRBD1. The sequence came from a human donor in a cohort sampled during active COVID-19. In DNA form, the CDR3 reads TGCGCCAGCAGCTCCGACAGGGGGCCGGCCTACGAGCAGTACTTC. This codes for CASSSDRGPAYEQYF.